A single sample is the source of the 9 T cell receptor beta chains below, sequenced in a study of blood T cells in healthy people across ages. A J-beta primer mix and a sample-barcoded 5' primer were used in a second PCR of about 6 to 12 cycles. Each CDR3 protein gets one entry after TCRdb re-called the 5' RACE reads with MiXCR. The sample has more than 1.4 million distinct CDR3 sequences; about 43% are singletons. The sequenced sample consisted of blood. All receptors derive from a woman between 18 and 29 years old in good health.

The V call is TRBV27, the J call TRBJ2-1; 11 bases align to TRBD2. CDR1 is MNHEY, CDR2 SMNVEV, per germline (reference sequence). The CDR3 runs to 17 residues. The ends lost 6 bases at V and 4 bases at J; junction bases unmatched: 11. The CDR3 loop reads CASRLTGGTSGYNEQFF. The CDR3 region has the DNA TGTGCCAGCAGACTCACGGGGGGGACTAGCGGATACAATGAGCAGTTCTTC.

This clonotype turned up a few times. V and J are TRBV7-6 and TRBJ2-5, with 9 bases aligning to TRBD1. The J call may be incorrect, as the DNA end agrees better with TRBJ2-7. CDR1 is SGHVS, CDR2 FNYEAQ, per germline. The CDR3 loop spans 13 amino acids. CDR3 region: CASSLRTGDEQYF. The CDR3 DNA follows: TGTGCCAGCAGCCTTCGGACAGGGGACGAGCAGTACTTC.

The chain combines TRBV20-1 with TRBJ1-2; D is possibly TRBD1 (5 bases). This CDR3 is 13 amino acids long. Trimming pared 6 bases from V and 4 bases from J, leaving 15 bases between. Germline CDR1 and CDR2: DFQATT and SNEGSKA (reference sequence). The CDR3, as DNA: TGCAGTGCCCCGGGGGACTACTCCTATGGCTACACCTTC. Encoded protein: CSAPGDYSYGYTF.

The V gene is TRBV20-1, the J gene TRBJ2-3, with D tentatively TRBD1 or TRBD2 (5 bases each). The V end was cut by 0 bases, the J end by 1 base, with 11 bases between. Germline CDR1 is DFQATT and CDR2 is SNEGSKA (reference sequence). The CDR3 sequence is 15 residues long. CDR3 nucleotides: TGCAGTGCTAGAGATATGGGACGGGGCACAGATACGCAGTATTTT. This sequence encodes CSARDMGRGTDTQYF.

This clonotype was observed a few times. The chain is built from TRBV4-2 and TRBJ2-5, with 9 nucleotides matching TRBD2. Per the germline V gene, CDR1 is LGHNA and CDR2 is YNFKEQ. CDR3 length: 17 amino acids. Trimming cost V 0 bases and J 2 bases; bases outside gene matches: 7. The chain's CDR3 is CASSQDPVAGEQETQYF. The CDR3, as DNA: TGTGCCAGCAGCCAAGATCCGGTAGCGGGGGAACAAGAGACCCAGTACTTC.

The rearrangement joins TRBV6-5 to TRBJ2-3; possible D gene TRBD2, 7 bases. Trimming stripped 2 bases from V and 5 bases from J, with 11 bases between. Germline V gene lookup returns CDR1 MNHEY and CDR2 SVGAGI. The CDR3 consists of 14 residues. CDR3 in amino acids: CASSYRGAQDTQYF. CDR3 nucleotides: TGTGCCAGCAGTTACCGGGGGGCGCAAGATACGCAGTATTTT.

This clonotype was observed a single time. V gene TRBV28 combines with J gene TRBJ2-5; D is ambiguous. Germline values: CDR1 MDHEN, CDR2 SYDVKM. V shed 5 bases and J shed 4 bases, with 11 bases lying between them. The CDR3 length is 13 residues. The DNA for the CDR3 is TGTGCCAGCAGTGGAAGCCAGACAGAGACCCAGTACTTC. Its translation is CASSGSQTETQYF.

The chain couples TRBV20-1 to TRBJ2-3, with a weak D call TRBD1 (5 bases). The length of the CDR3 is 15 residues. From germline, CDR1 is DFQATT and CDR2 SNEGSKA (reference sequence). The V gene lost 0 bases and the J gene lost 2 bases, with 12 bases spanning the gap. The CDR3 DNA reads TGCAGTGCTAGAGAGGGCGGACACCTCACAGATACGCAGTATTTT. As protein: CSAREGGHLTDTQYF.

The rearrangement uses TRBV14 and TRBJ2-7; TRBD2 is a possible D gene (5 bases). Trimming shortened V by 2 bases and J by 7 bases, and 15 bases separated the two germline ends. Germline V gene data show CDR1 as SGHDN and CDR2 as FVKESK. The CDR3 runs to 14 residues. The CDR3 reads CASSQYPGRREQYF. CDR3 nucleotide sequence: TGTGCCAGCAGCCAATATCCGGGTCGGAGGGAGCAGTACTTC.